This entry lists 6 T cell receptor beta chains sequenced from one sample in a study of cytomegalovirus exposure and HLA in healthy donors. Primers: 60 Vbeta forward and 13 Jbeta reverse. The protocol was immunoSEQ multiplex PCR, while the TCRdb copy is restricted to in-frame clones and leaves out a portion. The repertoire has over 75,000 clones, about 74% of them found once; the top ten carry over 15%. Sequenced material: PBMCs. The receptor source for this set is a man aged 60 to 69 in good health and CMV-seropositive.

The CDR3 region has the DNA TGTGCCAGCAGTTCCGGAGGTGGGCGTACCGCCTCCGAGCAGTACTTC. Translating gives CASSSGGGRTASEQYF. The chain is built from TRBV6-5 and TRBJ2-7, with D perhaps matching TRBD2 (5 bases). Germline V CDR1 and CDR2: MNHEY, SVGAGI. The V and J ends lost 4 bases and 6 bases respectively, with 22 bases between them. The CDR3 has 16 amino acids.

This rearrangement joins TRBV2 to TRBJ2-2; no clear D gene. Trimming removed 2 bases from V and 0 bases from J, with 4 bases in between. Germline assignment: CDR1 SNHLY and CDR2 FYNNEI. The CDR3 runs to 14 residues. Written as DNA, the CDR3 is TGTGCCAGCAGTGAACAAACGAACACCGGGGAGCTGTTTTTT. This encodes CASSEQTNTGELFF.

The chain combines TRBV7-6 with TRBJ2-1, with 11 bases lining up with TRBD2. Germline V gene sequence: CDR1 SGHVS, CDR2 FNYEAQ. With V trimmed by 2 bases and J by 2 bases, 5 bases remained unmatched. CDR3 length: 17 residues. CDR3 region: CASSLFPSGGTYNEQFF. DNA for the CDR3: TGTGCCAGCAGCTTATTCCCTAGCGGGGGGACCTACAATGAGCAGTTCTTC.

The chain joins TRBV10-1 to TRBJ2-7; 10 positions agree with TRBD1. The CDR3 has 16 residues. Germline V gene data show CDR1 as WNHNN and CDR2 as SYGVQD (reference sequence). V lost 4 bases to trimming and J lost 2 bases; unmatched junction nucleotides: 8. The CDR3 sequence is CASSGGQGQGAYEQYF. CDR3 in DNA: TGCGCCAGCAGTGGGGGACAAGGACAGGGGGCCTACGAGCAGTACTTC.

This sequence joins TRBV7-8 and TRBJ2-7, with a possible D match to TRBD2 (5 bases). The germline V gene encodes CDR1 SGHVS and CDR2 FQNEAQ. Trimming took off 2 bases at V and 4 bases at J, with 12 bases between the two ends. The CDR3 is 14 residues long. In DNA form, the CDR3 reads TGTGCCAGCAGCTTATACGGGGAGAAATACGAGCAGTACTTC. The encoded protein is CASSLYGEKYEQYF.

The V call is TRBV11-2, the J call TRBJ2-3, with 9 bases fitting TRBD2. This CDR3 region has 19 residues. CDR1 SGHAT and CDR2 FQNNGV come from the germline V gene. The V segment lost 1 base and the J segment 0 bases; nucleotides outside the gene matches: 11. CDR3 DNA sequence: TGTGCCAGCAGCTTAGGACGAGCGGGGGGCGTCCTTAGCACAGATACGCAGTATTTT. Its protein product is CASSLGRAGGVLSTDTQYF.